The 9 T cell receptor beta chains below all came from one sample that was sequenced in a study of cytomegalovirus exposure and HLA in healthy donors (dated by TCRdb to between 2016 and 2019). The library was obtained by the immunoSEQ multiplex PCR assay. The source is immuneACCESS, and TCRdb retained only in-frame sequences with V and J called. Part of the clones is not carried over; for the studies checked, unresolved V genes explain less than half of this, and the remainder is unexplained. The sample table holds some 140,000 clones, of which 82% were seen once. Together, the top ten hold 25% to 30% of the sample. The source material was PBMCs. The receptors derive from a man aged 25-45 years in good health and CMV-seropositive.

This clone was counted a single time. This chain links TRBV18 with TRBJ2-1; the D gene is possibly TRBD1 (6 bases). The V and J ends lost 2 bases and 4 bases respectively, with 18 bases between them. CDR1 and CDR2 from the germline V gene are KGHSH and LQKENI. The CDR3 is made up of 17 amino acids. The CDR3 loop reads CASSPGQETGKYNEQFF. The CDR3 nucleotides are TGTGCCAGCTCACCAGGGCAAGAGACAGGAAAATACAATGAGCAGTTCTTC.

This clone was seen just once. The chain uses TRBV10-2 and TRBJ1-3, with 11 positions matching TRBD1. V was clipped by 8 bases and J by 5 bases; unmatched bases: 5. The CDR3 totals 14 residues. In germline, CDR1 is WSHSY, CDR2 SAAADI. In DNA, the CDR3 is TGCGCCAGCGCCGAGGACAGGGGGCGAAACACCATATATTTT. Encoded protein: CASAEDRGRNTIYF.

V and J are TRBV6-6 and TRBJ2-5; D is perhaps TRBD2 (6 bases). The germline V gene encodes CDR1 MNHNY and CDR2 SVGAGI (reference sequence). Trimming took off 5 bases at V and 5 bases at J, with 12 bases between the two ends. CDR3 length: 13 amino acids. The CDR3 loop reads CASSAGLRETQYF. CDR3 bases: TGTGCCAGCAGTGCGGGACTGCGGGAGACCCAGTACTTC.

The chain links TRBV18 to TRBJ2-2, with 8 bases that match TRBD2. The CDR3 is made up of 14 amino acids. Germline V lookup: CDR1 KGHSH, CDR2 LQKENI. The ends lost 10 bases at V and 6 bases at J; junction bases unmatched: 10. CDR3 protein: CATSTSVVAGELFF. DNA of the CDR3: TGTGCCACGTCGACTAGCGTAGTCGCCGGGGAGCTGTTTTTT. The entire variable domain, with the rest obtained from reference TRBV18 and TRBJ2-2, is as follows: NAGVMQNPRHLVRRRGQEARLRCSPMKGHSHVYWYRQLPEEGLKFMVYLQKENIIDESGMPKERFSAEFPKEGPSILRIQQVVRGDSAAYFCATSTSVVAGELFFGEGSRLTVL.

The rearrangement links TRBV4-2 to TRBJ1-5, with 7 bases matching TRBD1. The CDR3 spans 20 residues. V lost 3 bases and J lost 4; bases outside the gene matches: 21. Germline lookup yields CDR1 LGHNA and CDR2 YNFKEQ. The CDR3: CASSQTYPSWTGVSNQPQHF. Written as DNA, the CDR3 is TGTGCCAGCAGCCAGACCTATCCCTCCTGGACAGGAGTGAGTAATCAGCCCCAGCATTTT.

This chain joins TRBV19 and TRBJ2-1; TRBD2 is a possible D gene (6 bases). Germline values: CDR1 LNHDA, CDR2 SQIVND (reference sequence). Trimming removed 1 base from V and 0 bases from J, with 19 bases in between. CDR3 length: 19 residues. The CDR3 reads CASSIVGGLDSSSYNEQFF. CDR3 nucleotides: TGTGCCAGTAGTATAGTCGGGGGACTCGATAGTAGCTCCTACAATGAGCAGTTCTTC.

This clone was detected only once. The J gene is TRBJ2-5, the V gene TRBV9; possibly TRBD2 for D (6 bases). There are 15 residues in the CDR3. Trimming stripped 3 bases from V and 1 base from J, with 13 bases between. Germline V gives CDR1 SGDLS, CDR2 YYNGEE. CDR3 nucleotide sequence: TGTGCCAGCAGCGGCGGGACGGAGACCCAAGAGACCCAGTACTTC. Translating it yields CASSGGTETQETQYF. The full variable domain, its missing parts supplied by reference TRBV9 and TRBJ2-5, is DSGVTQTPKHLITATGQRVTLRCSPRSGDLSVYWYQQSLDQGLQFLIQYYNGEERAKGNILERFSAQQFPDLHSELNLSSLELGDSALYFCASSGGTETQETQYFGPGTRLLVL.

This clone was counted once. V usage is TRBV25-1 and J usage is TRBJ1-2, with 12 bases that match TRBD1. This CDR3 is 16 amino acids long. V trimming: 1 base; J trimming: 3 bases; junction bases outside the gene matches: 3. CDR1 is MGHDK, CDR2 SYGVNS, per germline. In DNA, the CDR3 is TGTGCCAGCAGTGAATTGGGGACAGGGGGCTACTATGGCTACACCTTC. Translating it yields CASSELGTGGYYGYTF.

The rearrangement links TRBV29-1 to TRBJ2-5; tentative D call: TRBD2 (5 bases). Per germline, CDR1 SQVTM and CDR2 ANQGSEA. V lost 7 bases and J 5 bases, leaving 11 bases between the germline ends. The CDR3 spans 11 residues. The CDR3 loop is CSGRKEETQYF. As DNA, the CDR3 is TGCAGCGGGAGGAAGGAGGAGACCCAGTACTTC.